Given below is one T cell receptor beta chain in context. Its specificity is not known. Samples underwent the assay at deep level. TCRdb's copy holds only in-frame clones and misses some; the assay was immunoSEQ multiplex PCR. The repertoire holds fewer than 350,000 clones, with more than 75% as singletons. This entry belongs to a study of shared clonotypes between healthy human individuals. CDR1 is MNHEY, CDR2 SMNVEV, per germline (reference sequence). Trimming took 6 bases from V and 5 from J, leaving 14 bases between them. The CDR3 contains 15 residues. All participating donors were Caucasian adults from Nashville, Tennessee. Broader study findings: Memory subsets generally showed smaller estimated richness than naive subsets did.

This clonotype was obtained from a man aged 18 to 29 in good health. The V call is TRBV27, the J call TRBJ1-6; maybe TRBD1 (6 bases). Sample: memory CD8+ T cells sorted from blood. Subset meaning: CD45RO+ cells pooled with CCR7-negative TemRA cells. The chain's CDR3 is CASSQGPGHNSPLHF. The CDR3 region has the DNA TGTGCCAGCAGCCAGGGGCCTGGGCATAATTCACCCCTCCACTTT.